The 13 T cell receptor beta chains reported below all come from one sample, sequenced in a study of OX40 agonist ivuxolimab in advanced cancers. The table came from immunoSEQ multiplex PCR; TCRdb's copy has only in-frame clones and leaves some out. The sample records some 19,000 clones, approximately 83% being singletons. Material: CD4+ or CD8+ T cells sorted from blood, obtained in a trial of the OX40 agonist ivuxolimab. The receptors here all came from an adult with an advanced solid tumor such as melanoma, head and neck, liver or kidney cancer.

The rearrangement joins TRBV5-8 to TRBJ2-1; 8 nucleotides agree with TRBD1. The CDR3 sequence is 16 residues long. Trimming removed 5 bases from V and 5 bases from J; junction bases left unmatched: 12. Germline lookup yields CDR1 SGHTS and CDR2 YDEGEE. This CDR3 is CASRGTGRYSHNEQFF. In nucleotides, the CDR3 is TGTGCCAGCAGGGGGACAGGCCGCTACTCTCACAATGAGCAGTTCTTC.

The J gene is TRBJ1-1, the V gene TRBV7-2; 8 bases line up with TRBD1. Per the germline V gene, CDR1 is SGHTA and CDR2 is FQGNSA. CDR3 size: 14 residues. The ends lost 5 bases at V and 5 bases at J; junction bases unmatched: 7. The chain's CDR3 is CASSETGVRTEAFF. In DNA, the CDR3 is TGTGCCAGCAGCGAGACAGGGGTGAGGACTGAAGCTTTCTTT.

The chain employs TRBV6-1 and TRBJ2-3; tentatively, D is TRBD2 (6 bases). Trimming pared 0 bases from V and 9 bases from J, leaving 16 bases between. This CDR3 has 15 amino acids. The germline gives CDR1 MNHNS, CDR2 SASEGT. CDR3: CASSEAGTGFRTQYF. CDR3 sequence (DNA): TGTGCCAGCAGTGAAGCCGGGACTGGGTTTAGGACGCAGTATTTT.

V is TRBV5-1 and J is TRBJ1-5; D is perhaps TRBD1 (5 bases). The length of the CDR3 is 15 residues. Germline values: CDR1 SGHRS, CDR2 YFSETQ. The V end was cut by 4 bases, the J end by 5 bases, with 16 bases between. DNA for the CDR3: TGCGCCAGCAGCCCCGCGGGGGTTGCCTATCAGCCCCAGCATTTT. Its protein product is CASSPAGVAYQPQHF.

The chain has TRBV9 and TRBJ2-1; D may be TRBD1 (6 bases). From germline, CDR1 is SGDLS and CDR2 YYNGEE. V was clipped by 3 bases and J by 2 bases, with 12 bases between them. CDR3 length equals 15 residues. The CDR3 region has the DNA TGTGCCAGCAGCGAGCTCAGGGGCCCCTACAATGAGCAGTTCTTC. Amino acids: CASSELRGPYNEQFF.

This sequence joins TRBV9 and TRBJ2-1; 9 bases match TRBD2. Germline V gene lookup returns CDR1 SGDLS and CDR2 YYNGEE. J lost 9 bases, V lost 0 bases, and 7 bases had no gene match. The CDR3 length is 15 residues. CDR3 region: CASSVEASGAVEQFF. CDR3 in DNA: TGTGCCAGCAGCGTAGAGGCTAGCGGGGCGGTTGAGCAGTTCTTC.

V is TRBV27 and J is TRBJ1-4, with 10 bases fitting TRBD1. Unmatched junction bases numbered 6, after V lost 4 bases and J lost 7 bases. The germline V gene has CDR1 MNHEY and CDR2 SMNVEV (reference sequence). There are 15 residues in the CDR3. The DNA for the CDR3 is TGTGCCAGCAGTTGGTGGACAGGGGGACGTGAAAAACTGTTTTTT. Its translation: CASSWWTGGREKLFF.

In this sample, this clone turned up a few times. The CDR3 DNA reads as TGCGCCAGCAGCCCCTCACGGGGAAAGAGCAACACCTTC. It is translated as CASSPSRGKSNTF. The rearrangement links TRBV5-1 to TRBJ1-2, with D unresolved. CDR1 is SGHRS and CDR2 is YFSETQ in the germline V gene. V shed 4 bases and J shed 12 bases, with 19 bases lying between them. The CDR3 sequence is 13 residues long.

The CDR3 loop reads CASSPGTGDYNEQFF. CDR3 nucleotides: TGCGCCAGCAGCCCAGGGACAGGGGACTACAATGAGCAGTTCTTC. The chain is built from TRBV5-1 and TRBJ2-1, with TRBD1 matching 10 bases. Unmatched junction bases numbered 4, after V lost 4 bases and J lost 3 bases. Germline CDR1 is SGHRS and CDR2 is YFSETQ. The CDR3 totals 15 residues.

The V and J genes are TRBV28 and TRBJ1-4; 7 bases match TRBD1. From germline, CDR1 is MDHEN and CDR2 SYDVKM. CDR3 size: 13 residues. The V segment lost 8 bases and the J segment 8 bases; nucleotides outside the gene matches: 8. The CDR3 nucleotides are TGTGCCAGCCTAGACAGGGCAAGCGAAAAACTGTTTTTT. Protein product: CASLDRASEKLFF.

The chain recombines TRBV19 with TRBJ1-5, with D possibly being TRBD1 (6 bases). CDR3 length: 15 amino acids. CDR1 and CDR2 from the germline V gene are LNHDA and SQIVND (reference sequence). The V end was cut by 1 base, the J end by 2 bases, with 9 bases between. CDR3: CASSIAGVGNQPQHF. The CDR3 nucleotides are TGTGCCAGTAGTATAGCAGGGGTAGGCAATCAGCCCCAGCATTTT.

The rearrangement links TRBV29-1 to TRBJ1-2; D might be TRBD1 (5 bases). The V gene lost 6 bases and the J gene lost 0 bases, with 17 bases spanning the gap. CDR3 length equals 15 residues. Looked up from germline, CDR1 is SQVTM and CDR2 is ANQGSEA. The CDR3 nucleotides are TGCAGCGTCTTCCGGGAGGGGCAGACTAACTATGGCTACACCTTC. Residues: CSVFREGQTNYGYTF.

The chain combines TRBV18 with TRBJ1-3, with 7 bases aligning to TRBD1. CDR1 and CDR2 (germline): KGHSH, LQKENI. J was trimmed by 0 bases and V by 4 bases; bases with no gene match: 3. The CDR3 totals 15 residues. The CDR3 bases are TGTGCCAGCTCACTGACAGGGTTCTCTGGAAACACCATATATTTT. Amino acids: CASSLTGFSGNTIYF.